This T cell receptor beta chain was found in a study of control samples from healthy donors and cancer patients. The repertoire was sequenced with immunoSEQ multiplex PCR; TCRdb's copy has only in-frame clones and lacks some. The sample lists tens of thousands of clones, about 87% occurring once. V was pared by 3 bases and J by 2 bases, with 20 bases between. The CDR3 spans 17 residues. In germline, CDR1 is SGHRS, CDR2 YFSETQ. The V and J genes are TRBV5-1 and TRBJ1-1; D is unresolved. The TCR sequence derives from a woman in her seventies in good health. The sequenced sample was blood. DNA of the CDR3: TGCGCCAGCAGCTCCCCGACCGGTAAGGAGGTCAACACTGAAGCTTTCTTT. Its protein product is CASSSPTGKEVNTEAFF.